This is a list of T cell receptor beta chains from one sample in a study of cytomegalovirus exposure and HLA in healthy donors. The data were produced by immunoSEQ multiplex PCR, yet TCRdb's version contains in-frame clones alone and is incomplete. The table has about 200,000 clones, over 60% seen once. The specimen sequenced was PBMCs. These receptors all stem from a man aged 18 to 30 in good health and CMV-seronegative. The CDR3 runs from the conserved cysteine through the conserved F or W. Fields, in order: D gene, CDR3 length, J gene, clone size, V gene, CDR3 protein, CDR3 DNA. D genes are given only for firm matches. Not all rows give a size; the values are once, few, many and, for expanded clones, a class.

-	13	TRBJ1-1	-	TRBV28	CASSRRHYTEAFF	TGTGCCAGCAGCCGAAGACACTACACTGAAGCTTTCTTT
TRBD1	13	TRBJ2-7	-	TRBV18	CASSRGQEGEQYF	TGTGCCAGCTCACGGGGACAGGAGGGAGAGCAGTACTTC
-	13	TRBJ1-1	-	TRBV30	CAWSPPGGIEAFF	TGTGCCTGGAGTCCCCCCGGGGGGATCGAAGCTTTCTTT
TRBD1	14	TRBJ2-1	few	TRBV19	CASSIGTVYNEQFF	TGTGCCAGTAGTATCGGGACAGTATACAATGAGCAGTTCTTC
-	15	TRBJ2-7	-	TRBV9	CASSVGGDTYYEQYF	TGTGCCAGCAGCGTAGGAGGGGACACGTACTACGAGCAGTACTTC
TRBD1	14	TRBJ1-2	-	TRBV19	CASTKGTGGYGYTF	TGTGCCAGCACCAAGGGTACAGGGGGCTATGGCTACACCTTC
TRBD1	17	TRBJ2-7	-	TRBV4-3	CASSQDLSYTGAYEQYF	TGCGCCAGCAGCCAAGATTTGTCGTACACAGGGGCTTACGAGCAGTACTTC
-	12	TRBJ2-1	-	TRBV7-2	CASSLRGNEQFF	TGTGCCAGCAGCTTACGGGGCAATGAGCAGTTCTTC
-	13	TRBJ1-2	-	TRBV7-9	CASRPVGREGYTF	TGTGCCAGCAGACCCGTCGGGAGGGAAGGCTACACCTTC
-	14	TRBJ1-4	-	TRBV5-1	CASRRGIRNEKLFF	TGCGCCAGCAGACGTGGTATCAGGAATGAAAAACTGTTTTTT